The source of this T cell receptor (beta chain) is a study of cytomegalovirus exposure and HLA in healthy donors. Points from the study as a whole: A likely sequencing artifact accounted for one observed cluster of highly shared sequence variants. Available immune exposure information was restricted to CMV serostatus only. The study designated 150 to 200 TCR beta chains cytomegalovirus-associated. TCR beta chains associated with HLA were, in a later analysis, more clonally expanded than equally common others.

A remark on this clone: Its antigen remains unknown.

V was pared by 1 base and J by 6 bases, with 4 bases of the junction left unmatched. Germline V gene data show CDR1 as SGHAT and CDR2 as FQDESV (reference sequence). The CDR3 covers 15 residues. Primers included in the PCR were 60 Vbeta and 13 Jbeta primers. Repertoires were generated with immunoSEQ multiplex PCR, while TCRdb's copy carries only in-frame clones and drops some. The sample yields tens of thousands of clones, roughly 69% seen once. V gene TRBV11-1 combines with J gene TRBJ2-3, with 10 bases that match TRBD2. This receptor was identified in a woman in her 50s in good health and CMV-seropositive. Material for sequencing was PBMCs. CDR3 sequence (DNA): TGTGCCAGCAGCTTAGGCCTAGCGGGAGTCGATACGCAGTATTTT. This gives the protein CASSLGLAGVDTQYF.